The rows below give T cell receptor beta chains drawn from one sample of a study of patients and donors after allogeneic stem cell transplantation. One entry per CDR3 protein results from TCRdb running MiXCR on the RT-PCR reads. The sample contains around 240,000 distinct CDR3 sequences, about 14% of which appear only once. The sample was blood, either unsorted or a sorted T cell fraction (not recorded which). All receptors come from a human donor who was either an allogeneic HSCT recipient or a stem cell or donor lymphocyte infusion donor (not recorded which). It is not recorded whose cells these are; they may come from a transplant donor. Each CDR3 is given with its conserved first and last residue. The order of the fields is J gene, D gene, V gene, clone size, CDR3 protein, CDR3 DNA. A D gene is named only where the DNA matches it firmly. Rows may omit the clone size; those that give it use once, few, many or a size class.

>TRBJ1-1|.|TRBV7-8|few
CASSLNFRGTGGENTEAFF
TGTGCCAGCAGCTTAAATTTTCGGGGGACCGGGGGGGAGAACACTGAAGCTTTCTTT
>TRBJ2-5|.|TRBV6-1|.
CASKTWEPTKRETQYF
TGTGCCAGCAAAACTTGGGAACCCACTAAGCGGGAGACCCAGTACTTC
>TRBJ2-5|.|TRBV11-1|.
CASSLRPQETQYF
TGTGCCAGCAGCTTACGGCCTCAAGAGACCCAGTACTTC
>TRBJ2-3|TRBD1|TRBV6-1|.
CASSDQTGPSTDTQYF
TGTGCCAGCAGCGACCAGACAGGGCCTAGCACAGATACGCAGTATTTT
>TRBJ1-2|TRBD1|TRBV2|many
CASRTGTASYGYTF
TGTGCCAGCAGGACCGGGACAGCTTCCTATGGCTACACCTTC
>TRBJ2-5|.|TRBV24-1|.
CATSDFGGSETQYF
TGTGCCACCAGTGATTTTGGAGGGAGCGAGACCCAGTACTTC
>TRBJ1-6|TRBD1|TRBV6-5|few
CASSLTGTGSSPLHF
TGTGCCAGCAGTTTAACCGGGACAGGGAGTTCACCCCTCCACTTT
>TRBJ1-5|.|TRBV7-8|.
CASSLEIEQPNLNQPQHF
TGTGCCAGCAGCTTAGAGATTGAACAGCCAAACTTAAATCAGCCCCAGCATTTT
>TRBJ2-5|.|TRBV5-4|many
CASSLRWGTQYF
TGTGCCAGCAGCTTGAGGTGGGGGACCCAGTACTTC
>TRBJ1-1|TRBD1|TRBV4-2|few
CASSPAGQGARGAFF
TGTGCCAGCAGCCCAGCTGGACAGGGGGCGCGGGGAGCTTTCTTT
>TRBJ2-2|.|TRBV6-1|.
CASSEGWRDTGELFF
TGTGCCAGCAGTGAGGGGTGGAGGGACACCGGGGAGCTGTTTTTT
>TRBJ2-3|TRBD2|TRBV5-6|few
CASTLGGTRDTQYF
TGTGCCAGCACCCTGGGAGGGACTAGGGATACGCAGTATTTT
>TRBJ2-1|TRBD2|TRBV20-1|few
CSARDVAGGKDEQFF
TGCAGTGCTAGAGACGTCGCGGGGGGGAAGGATGAGCAGTTCTTC
>TRBJ2-5|.|TRBV18|few
CASSPDQTAGETQYF
TGTGCCAGCTCACCAGATCAGACAGCCGGAGAGACCCAGTACTTC
>TRBJ1-4|.|TRBV15|few
CATSRSHRTGAEKLFF
TGTGCCACCTCACGCTCCCACAGGACTGGTGCGGAAAAACTGTTTTTT
>TRBJ2-1|.|TRBV21-1|.
CASSKVEDGYNEQFF
TGTGCCAGCAGCAAAGTAGAGGACGGTTACAATGAGCAGTTCTTC